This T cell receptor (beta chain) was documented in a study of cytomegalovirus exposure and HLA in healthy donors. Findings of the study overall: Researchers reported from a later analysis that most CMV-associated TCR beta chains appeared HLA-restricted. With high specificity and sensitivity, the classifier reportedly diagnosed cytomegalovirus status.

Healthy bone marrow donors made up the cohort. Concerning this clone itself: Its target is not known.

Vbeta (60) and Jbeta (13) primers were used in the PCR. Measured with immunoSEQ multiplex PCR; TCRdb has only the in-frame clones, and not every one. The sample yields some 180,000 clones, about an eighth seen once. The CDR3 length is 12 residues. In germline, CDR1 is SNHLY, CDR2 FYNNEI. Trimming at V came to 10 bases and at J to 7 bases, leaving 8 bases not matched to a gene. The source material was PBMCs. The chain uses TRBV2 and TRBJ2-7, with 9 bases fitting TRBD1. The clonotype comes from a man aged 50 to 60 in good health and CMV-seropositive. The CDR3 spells CATSGQGREQYF. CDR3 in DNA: TGTGCCACCTCGGGACAGGGTAGGGAGCAGTACTTC.